This TCR beta chain was captured by sequencing in a study of T cell repertoires in cytomegalovirus infection. Points from the study as a whole: HLA-C-restricted CMV-specific TCR beta clonotypes prevailed in the ex vivo response.

Trimming took 7 bases from V and 6 from J, leaving 13 bases between them. The V gene's germline CDR1 is MNHEY and CDR2 SVGEGT. This CDR3 comprises 13 residues. There are a few counts of this clonotype. Its matching antigen is unknown. MiXCR, applied by TCRdb to the reads, yields one record per CDR3 protein. The table records hundreds of thousands of distinct CDR3 sequences, 20% to 25% of them present only once. The chain employs TRBV6-2 or TRBV6-3 and TRBJ2-4, with TRBD1 as a possible D gene (6 bases). The sequenced sample was CD8+ T cells from PBMCs. This clonotype was obtained from a human donor in good health (CMV status not recorded). Some clones in this sample may be carry-over from other donors' samples. The DNA of the CDR3 is TGTGCCAGCAATTTGGGACACCGAAACATTCAGTACTTC. Amino acid sequence: CASNLGHRNIQYF.